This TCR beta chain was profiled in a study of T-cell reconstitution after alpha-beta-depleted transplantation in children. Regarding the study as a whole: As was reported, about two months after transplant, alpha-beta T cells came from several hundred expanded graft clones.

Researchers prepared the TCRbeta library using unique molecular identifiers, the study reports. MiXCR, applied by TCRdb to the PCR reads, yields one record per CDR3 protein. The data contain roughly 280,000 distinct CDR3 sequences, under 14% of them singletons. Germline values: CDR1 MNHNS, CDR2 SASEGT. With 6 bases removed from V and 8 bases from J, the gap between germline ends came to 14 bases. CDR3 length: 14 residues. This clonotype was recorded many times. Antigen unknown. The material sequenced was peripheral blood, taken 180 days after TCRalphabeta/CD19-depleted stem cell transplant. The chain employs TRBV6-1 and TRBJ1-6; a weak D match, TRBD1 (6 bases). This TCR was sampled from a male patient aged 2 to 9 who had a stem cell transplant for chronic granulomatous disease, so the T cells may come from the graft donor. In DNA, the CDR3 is TGTGCCAGCAGCTGGCGGGGGGCTTATTCACCCCTCCACTTT. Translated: CASSWRGAYSPLHF.